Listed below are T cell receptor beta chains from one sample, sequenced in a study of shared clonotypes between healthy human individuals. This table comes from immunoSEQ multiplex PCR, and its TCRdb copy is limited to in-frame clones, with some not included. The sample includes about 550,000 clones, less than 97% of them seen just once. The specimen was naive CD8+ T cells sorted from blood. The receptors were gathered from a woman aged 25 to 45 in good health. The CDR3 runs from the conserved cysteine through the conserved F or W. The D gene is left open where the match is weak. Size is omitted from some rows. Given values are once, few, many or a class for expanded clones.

cdr3_nt: TGTGCCAGCAGTTTCGCGGGCCAGCCCCAGCATTTT; cdr3_aa: CASSFAGQPQHF; v_call: TRBV27; j_call: TRBJ1-5; d_call: -; clone_size: few
cdr3_nt: TGTGCCAGCAACCCGGGCCAAGCGGAAGAGCAGTACTTC; cdr3_aa: CASNPGQAEEQYF; v_call: TRBV6-1; j_call: TRBJ2-5; d_call: -; clone_size: -
cdr3_nt: TGTGCCAGCAGTTTTAACGGTAACAATGAGCAGTTCTTC; cdr3_aa: CASSFNGNNEQFF; v_call: TRBV27; j_call: TRBJ2-1; d_call: -; clone_size: -
cdr3_nt: TGTGCCAGCAGCTTCCACGGGCTCGGGACACTAAACTACGAGCAGTACTTC; cdr3_aa: CASSFHGLGTLNYEQYF; v_call: TRBV13; j_call: TRBJ2-7; d_call: -; clone_size: -
cdr3_nt: TGCGCCAGCAGCCCCCCCGTGGGAAATGAGCAGTTCTTC; cdr3_aa: CASSPPVGNEQFF; v_call: TRBV4-1; j_call: TRBJ2-1; d_call: -; clone_size: -
cdr3_nt: TGTGCCAGCAGCCAAGAGACGGGCTGGTTACCTGAAGCTTTCTTT; cdr3_aa: CASSQETGWLPEAFF; v_call: TRBV14; j_call: TRBJ1-1; d_call: -; clone_size: -
cdr3_nt: TGTGCCAGCAGCGGGATAGCGGGAGTTCAGGTAGGGCAGTTCTTC; cdr3_aa: CASSGIAGVQVGQFF; v_call: TRBV13; j_call: TRBJ2-1; d_call: TRBD2; clone_size: -
cdr3_nt: TGTGCCAGTAGTATCTTCCAGGGCCATGAGCAGTTCTTC; cdr3_aa: CASSIFQGHEQFF; v_call: TRBV19; j_call: TRBJ2-1; d_call: -; clone_size: -
cdr3_nt: TGTGCCAGCAGTTCCCCCGTCCGTAGGGCTGGAAACACCATATATTTT; cdr3_aa: CASSSPVRRAGNTIYF; v_call: TRBV28; j_call: TRBJ1-3; d_call: -; clone_size: -
cdr3_nt: TGTGCCAGCAGTTTATTTTCGGGGAGCTCCTACAATGAGCAGTTCTTC; cdr3_aa: CASSLFSGSSYNEQFF; v_call: TRBV27; j_call: TRBJ2-1; d_call: -; clone_size: -
cdr3_nt: TGTGCCAGCAGCCCCCCCCGAGAAAAACTGTTTTTT; cdr3_aa: CASSPPREKLFF; v_call: TRBV4-2; j_call: TRBJ1-4; d_call: -; clone_size: -
cdr3_nt: TGTGCCAGCACCCGGGGGGCTTCCTACAATGAGCAGTTCTTC; cdr3_aa: CASTRGASYNEQFF; v_call: TRBV7-9; j_call: TRBJ2-1; d_call: -; clone_size: -
cdr3_nt: TGTGCCAGTAGTATCCTATCCGGCACTAGCGGGAGTGGAGAGCAGTACTTC; cdr3_aa: CASSILSGTSGSGEQYF; v_call: TRBV19; j_call: TRBJ2-7; d_call: TRBD2; clone_size: -
cdr3_nt: TGTGCCAGCAGCTCCGGGACAGGGGTCTATGGCTACACCTTC; cdr3_aa: CASSSGTGVYGYTF; v_call: TRBV5-6; j_call: TRBJ1-2; d_call: TRBD1; clone_size: -
cdr3_nt: TGTGCCAGTAGTAACAATGGAGCGGGCTACGAGCAGTACTTC; cdr3_aa: CASSNNGAGYEQYF; v_call: TRBV19; j_call: TRBJ2-7; d_call: -; clone_size: -
cdr3_nt: TGTGCCAGCAAGATTGCCGGGACAGGGCGCAATCAGCCCCAGCATTTT; cdr3_aa: CASKIAGTGRNQPQHF; v_call: TRBV28; j_call: TRBJ1-5; d_call: TRBD1; clone_size: -
cdr3_nt: TGTGCCAGTAGTACCCGGACAGGGCTGCATGAGCAGTTCTTC; cdr3_aa: CASSTRTGLHEQFF; v_call: TRBV19; j_call: TRBJ2-1; d_call: TRBD1; clone_size: -
cdr3_nt: TGTGCCTGGAGTGTACCTGTCCTAATCACAGATACGCAGTATTTT; cdr3_aa: CAWSVPVLITDTQYF; v_call: TRBV30; j_call: TRBJ2-3; d_call: -; clone_size: -
cdr3_nt: TGTGCCAGCAGTTTAACGATTCGGTACGAGCAGTACTTC; cdr3_aa: CASSLTIRYEQYF; v_call: TRBV27; j_call: TRBJ2-7; d_call: -; clone_size: -
cdr3_nt: TGTGCCAGCAGTGCCCGGGACAGAACCTACGAGCAGTACTTC; cdr3_aa: CASSARDRTYEQYF; v_call: TRBV28; j_call: TRBJ2-7; d_call: TRBD1; clone_size: once
cdr3_nt: TGTGCCAGCAGAGCTGACACTTCCTACGAGCAGTACTTC; cdr3_aa: CASRADTSYEQYF; v_call: TRBV28; j_call: TRBJ2-7; d_call: -; clone_size: -